The present entry profiles one T cell receptor beta chain with its context. Its antigen is still unknown. This sample is drawn from a study of cytomegalovirus exposure and HLA in healthy donors. Whole-study findings and limits: It was shown in a later analysis that HLA-associated TCR beta chains were more clonally expanded than other, equally common chains. From TCR beta sequences, most subjects' HLA-A and HLA-B alleles were reportedly predicted accurately.

13 Jbeta primers and 60 Vbeta primers were used for the PCR. Produced via immunoSEQ multiplex PCR; TCRdb's table is partial and in-frame only. The data contain around 300,000 clones, 84% of them singletons. The trim removed 4 bases at V and 5 bases at J, leaving 14 bases unmatched. This CDR3 has 17 residues. CDR1 and CDR2 from the germline V gene are SEHNR and FQNEAQ (reference sequence). The material sequenced was PBMCs. The gene calls are TRBV7-9 and TRBJ2-7; 10 nucleotides align to TRBD2. The receptor was derived from a woman aged 40 to 50 in good health and CMV-seropositive. The CDR3 nucleotides are TGTGCCAGCAGCTATAGCCCCGGAACTAGCGGGATCCACGAGCAGTACTTC. Translated, it gives CASSYSPGTSGIHEQYF. Based on the CDR3 plus reference TRBV7-9 and TRBJ2-7, the full variable domain is DTGVSQNPRHKITKRGQNVTFRCDPISEHNRLYWYRQTLGQGPEFLTYFQNEAQLEKSRLLSDRFSAERPKGSFSTLEIQRTEQGDSAMYLCASSYSPGTSGIHEQYFGPGTRLTVT.